The T cell receptor beta chain under discussion was sequenced for a study of blood T cell repertoires in COVID-19. For the study at large: Specimens from acute and convalescent COVID-19 originated in the United States, Italy and Spain. From T cells, B-cell-depleted T cells, or PBMCs came the material, which was cDNA or gDNA.

The CDR3 sequence is 11 residues long. V dropped 4 bases and J dropped 4 bases, with 5 bases sitting between them. As handled by the study authors: Reference gene primer amplification gave nucleated cell count estimates. Clones were read by immunoSEQ multiplex PCR, and TCRdb kept only the in-frame ones, dropping some. V, J and clone size are taken as reported in that table, and D and trimming were inferred from the DNA itself. This sample has about 120,000 clones, with 90% found just once. This chain joins TRBV12-3 or TRBV12-4 and TRBJ2-7; D gene uncertain. This sequence was found in a human donor with active COVID-19. The donor label of this sample is uncertain. The sequenced sample consisted of peripheral blood. CDR3 loop: CASSSVYEQYF. The CDR3 nucleotides read TGTGCCAGCAGTTCCGTTTACGAGCAGTACTTC.